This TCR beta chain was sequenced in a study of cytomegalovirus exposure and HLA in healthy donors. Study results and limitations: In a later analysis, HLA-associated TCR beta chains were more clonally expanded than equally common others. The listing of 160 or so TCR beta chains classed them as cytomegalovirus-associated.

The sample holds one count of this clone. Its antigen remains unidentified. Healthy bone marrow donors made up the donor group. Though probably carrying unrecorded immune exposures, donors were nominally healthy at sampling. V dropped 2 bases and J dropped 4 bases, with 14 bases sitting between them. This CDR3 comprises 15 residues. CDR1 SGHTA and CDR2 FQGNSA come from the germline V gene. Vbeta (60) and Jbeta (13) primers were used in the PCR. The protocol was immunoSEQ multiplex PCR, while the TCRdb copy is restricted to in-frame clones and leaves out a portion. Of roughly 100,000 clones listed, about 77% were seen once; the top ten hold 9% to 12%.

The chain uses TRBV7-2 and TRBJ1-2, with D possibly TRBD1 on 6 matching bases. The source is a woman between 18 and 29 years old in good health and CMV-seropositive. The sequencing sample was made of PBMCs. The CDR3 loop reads CASSLTGFQGYGYTF. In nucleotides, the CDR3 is TGTGCCAGCAGCTTAACAGGGTTTCAAGGCTATGGCTACACCTTC.